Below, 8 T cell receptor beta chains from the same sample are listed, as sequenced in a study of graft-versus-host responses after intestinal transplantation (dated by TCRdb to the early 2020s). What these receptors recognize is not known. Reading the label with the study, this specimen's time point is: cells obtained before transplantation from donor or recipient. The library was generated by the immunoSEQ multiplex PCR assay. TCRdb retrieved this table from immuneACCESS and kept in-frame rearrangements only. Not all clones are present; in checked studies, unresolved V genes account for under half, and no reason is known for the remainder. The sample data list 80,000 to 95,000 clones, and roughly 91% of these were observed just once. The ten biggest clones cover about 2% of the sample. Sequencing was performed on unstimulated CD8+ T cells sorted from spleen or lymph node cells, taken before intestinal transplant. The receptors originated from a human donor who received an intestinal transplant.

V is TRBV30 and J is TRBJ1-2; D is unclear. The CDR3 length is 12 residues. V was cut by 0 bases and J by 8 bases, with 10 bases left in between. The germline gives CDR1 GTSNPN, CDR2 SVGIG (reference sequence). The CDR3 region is CAWSVGGSGYTF. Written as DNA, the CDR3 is TGTGCCTGGAGTGTAGGAGGGTCCGGCTACACCTTC. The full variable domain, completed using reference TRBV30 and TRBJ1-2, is SQTIHQWPATLVQPVGSPLSLECTVEGTSNPNLYWYRQAAGRGLQLLFYSVGIGQISSEVPQNLSASRPQDRQFILSSKKLLLSDSGFYLCAWSVGGSGYTFGSGTRLTVV.

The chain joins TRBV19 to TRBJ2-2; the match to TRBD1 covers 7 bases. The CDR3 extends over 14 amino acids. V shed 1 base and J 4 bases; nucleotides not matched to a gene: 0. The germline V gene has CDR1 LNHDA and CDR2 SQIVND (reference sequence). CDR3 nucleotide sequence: TGTGCCAGTAGTATAGGACAGGGCACCGGGGAGCTGTTTTTT. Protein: CASSIGQGTGELFF.

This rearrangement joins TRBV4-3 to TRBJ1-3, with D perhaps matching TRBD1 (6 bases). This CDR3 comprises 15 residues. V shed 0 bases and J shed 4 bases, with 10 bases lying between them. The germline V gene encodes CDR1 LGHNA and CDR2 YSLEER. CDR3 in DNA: TGCGCCAGCAGCCAAGATAGACAGGCAGGAAACACCATATATTTT. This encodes CASSQDRQAGNTIYF.

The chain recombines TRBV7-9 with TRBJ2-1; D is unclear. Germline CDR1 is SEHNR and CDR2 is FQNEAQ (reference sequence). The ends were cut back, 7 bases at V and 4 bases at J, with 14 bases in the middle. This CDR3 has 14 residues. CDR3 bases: TGTGCCAGCATGGGCCCTTATAAGTACAATGAGCAGTTCTTC. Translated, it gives CASMGPYKYNEQFF.

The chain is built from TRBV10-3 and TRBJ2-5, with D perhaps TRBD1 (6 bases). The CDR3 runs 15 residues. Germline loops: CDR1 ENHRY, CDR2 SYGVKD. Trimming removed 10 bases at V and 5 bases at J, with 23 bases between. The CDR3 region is CATEPADRSGETQYF. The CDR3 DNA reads TGTGCCACCGAACCAGCGGACAGATCCGGGGAGACCCAGTACTTC.

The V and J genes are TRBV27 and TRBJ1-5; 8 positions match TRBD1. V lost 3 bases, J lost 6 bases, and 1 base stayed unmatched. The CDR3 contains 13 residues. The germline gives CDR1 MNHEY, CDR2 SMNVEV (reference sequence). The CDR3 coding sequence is TGTGCCAGCAGTTTTCAGGGGGCTCAGCCCCAGCATTTT. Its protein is CASSFQGAQPQHF.

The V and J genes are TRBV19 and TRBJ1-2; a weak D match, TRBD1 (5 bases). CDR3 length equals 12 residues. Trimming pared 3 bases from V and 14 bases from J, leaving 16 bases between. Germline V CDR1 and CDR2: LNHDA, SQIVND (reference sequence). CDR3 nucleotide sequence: TGTGCCAGTAGTATTGGCTGGACACCATTGACCTTC. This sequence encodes CASSIGWTPLTF.

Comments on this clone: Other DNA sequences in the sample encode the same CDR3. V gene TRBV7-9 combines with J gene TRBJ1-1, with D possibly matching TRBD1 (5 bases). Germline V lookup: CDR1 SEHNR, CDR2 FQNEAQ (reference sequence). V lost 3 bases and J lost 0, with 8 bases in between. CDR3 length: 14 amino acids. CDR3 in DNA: TGTGCCAGCAGCTTGGGGGGGGTGAACACTGAAGCTTTCTTT. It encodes CASSLGGVNTEAFF.